These T cell receptor beta chains were read from a single sample in a study of cytomegalovirus exposure and HLA in healthy donors. Assay: immunoSEQ multiplex PCR; the TCRdb copy retains only in-frame clones and omits some. The repertoire holds 170,000 or so clones, with 65% to 85% as singletons. Sample: PBMCs. The receptors derive from a male donor in good health and CMV-seropositive. CDR3s include the opening cysteine and the closing phenylalanine or tryptophan. Each record gives: J gene, V gene, D gene, clone size, CDR3 DNA, CDR3 protein. A D gene is named only where the DNA matches it firmly. Clone size is shown for a subset of rows, as once, few, many or a class of expanded clone.

j_call: TRBJ2-2
v_call: TRBV12-5
d_call: TRBD1
clone_size: .
cdr3_nt: TGTGCTAGTGGTTTGGGGCCGGGACAGGGGTACACCGGGGAGCTGTTTTTT
cdr3_aa: CASGLGPGQGYTGELFF

j_call: TRBJ2-5
v_call: TRBV19
d_call: .
clone_size: once
cdr3_nt: TGTGCCAGTAGTGTAGGAGGGACCCAGTACTTC
cdr3_aa: CASSVGGTQYF

j_call: TRBJ2-5
v_call: TRBV30
d_call: TRBD1
clone_size: .
cdr3_nt: TGTGCCTGGACGTCTTACAGGGGCGAACGAAAGACCCAGTACTTC
cdr3_aa: CAWTSYRGERKTQYF

j_call: TRBJ2-1
v_call: TRBV27
d_call: .
clone_size: .
cdr3_nt: TGTGCCAGCAGTCCGCCTGCAGGGGTTGGCAATGAGCAGTTCTTC
cdr3_aa: CASSPPAGVGNEQFF

j_call: TRBJ1-1
v_call: TRBV6-4
d_call: .
clone_size: .
cdr3_nt: TGTGCCAGTAGGAGGAAAACTGAAGCTTTCTTT
cdr3_aa: CASRRKTEAFF

j_call: TRBJ1-4
v_call: TRBV27
d_call: TRBD1
clone_size: .
cdr3_nt: TGTGCCAGCTCTACAGGGGAAACCCGTGAAAAACTGTTTTTT
cdr3_aa: CASSTGETREKLFF

j_call: TRBJ2-5
v_call: TRBV20-1
d_call: .
clone_size: .
cdr3_nt: TGCAGTGCTTGGAGGGAGACCCAGTACTTC
cdr3_aa: CSAWRETQYF

j_call: TRBJ2-7
v_call: TRBV7-9
d_call: .
clone_size: .
cdr3_nt: TGTGCCAGCAGCTTTGCCGGCGGGCCCGAGCAGTACTTC
cdr3_aa: CASSFAGGPEQYF

j_call: TRBJ2-1
v_call: TRBV28
d_call: TRBD2
clone_size: .
cdr3_nt: TGTGCCAGCAGTTTAAGCGGGAGAAGCTACAATGAGCAGTTCTTC
cdr3_aa: CASSLSGRSYNEQFF

j_call: TRBJ1-5
v_call: TRBV29-1
d_call: .
clone_size: .
cdr3_nt: TGCATCGCCCCCTACAGGGTCGATCAGCCCCAGCATTTT
cdr3_aa: CIAPYRVDQPQHF

j_call: TRBJ2-5
v_call: TRBV27
d_call: .
clone_size: once
cdr3_nt: TGTGCCAGCAGTGGCACAGGTGTGGAGACCCAGTACTTC
cdr3_aa: CASSGTGVETQYF

j_call: TRBJ1-5
v_call: TRBV7-9
d_call: TRBD1
clone_size: .
cdr3_nt: TGTGCCAGCACCCTCGGACAGGGGACTAGCAATCAGCCCCAGCATTTT
cdr3_aa: CASTLGQGTSNQPQHF

j_call: TRBJ1-5
v_call: TRBV7-9
d_call: .
clone_size: .
cdr3_nt: TGTGCCAGCAGCTTAGCGGTAGGGGGTGGTAATCAGCCCCAGCATTTT
cdr3_aa: CASSLAVGGGNQPQHF

j_call: TRBJ2-2
v_call: TRBV6-6
d_call: .
clone_size: .
cdr3_nt: TGTGCCAGCAGTTACCTAGGGGAGCTGTTTTTT
cdr3_aa: CASSYLGELFF

j_call: TRBJ2-1
v_call: TRBV9
d_call: TRBD2
clone_size: .
cdr3_nt: TGTGCCAGCAGCGTGCCTAGCGGTTTAGGCGGTGAGCAGTTCTTC
cdr3_aa: CASSVPSGLGGEQFF

j_call: TRBJ1-1
v_call: TRBV29-1
d_call: .
clone_size: once
cdr3_nt: TGCAGCGTTCGGCAGGGAAGAGGGTTGGGGGAGGCGCGGACTGAAGCTTTCTTT
cdr3_aa: CSVRQGRGLGEARTEAFF

j_call: TRBJ2-7
v_call: TRBV4-3
d_call: .
clone_size: .
cdr3_nt: TGCGCCAGCAGCCAAGTCGGGGGTACCTACGAGCAGTACTTC
cdr3_aa: CASSQVGGTYEQYF

j_call: TRBJ2-3
v_call: TRBV5-4
d_call: TRBD2
clone_size: .
cdr3_nt: TGTGCCAGCAGCGGGAGGGAGCGGGGCACAGATACGCAGTATTTT
cdr3_aa: CASSGRERGTDTQYF

j_call: TRBJ1-1
v_call: TRBV10-3
d_call: .
clone_size: .
cdr3_nt: TGTGTCATCAGTGAGGACAGTGACACTGAAGCTTTCTTT
cdr3_aa: CVISEDSDTEAFF